This TCR beta chain was sequenced during a study of molecular identifiers for immune sequencing clone quantification. Libraries used about 19,000 to 1,000,000 sorted naive CD8 T cells and 10%, 30% or 50% RNA input. TCRdb reanalysed the PCR reads using MiXCR and keeps one entry per CDR3 protein. The profile shows about half a million distinct CDR3 sequences, roughly 24% of them singletons. This CDR3 is built from 14 residues. The J segment lost 6 bases and the V segment lost 11 bases, leaving 13 bases of the junction unmatched. Looked up from germline, CDR1 is SEHNR and CDR2 is FQNEAQ (reference sequence). This clonotype turned up a few times.

This clonotype was obtained from a human donor in good health. Some libraries in this study had Jurkat cell RNA spiked in. The V call is TRBV7-9, the J call TRBJ2-1, with TRBD1 matching over 7 bases. The source material was naive CD8+ T cells from blood, with Jurkat cell RNA spiked in. Subset reported: FACS-sorted CD8+CD4-CCR7+CD45RA+ naive T cells. The CDR3: CAGVGSGGPNEQFF. The CDR3, as DNA: TGTGCCGGTGTGGGGTCAGGGGGACCCAATGAGCAGTTCTTC.